This T cell receptor beta chain was obtained from a study of T cell repertoires in cytomegalovirus infection. Overall study: In the study, CMV epitopes included recently identified HLA-C-restricted and well-studied HLA-B-restricted ones. Both a matching HLA type and CMV infection were indicated by public TCR beta signatures.

The CDR3 totals 13 residues. CDR1 is MNHEY, CDR2 SMNVEV, per germline (reference sequence). V shed 7 bases and J shed 3 bases, with 12 bases lying between them. TCRdb re-analysed the reads in MiXCR, keeping a single row per CDR3 protein. Of approximately 1,000,000 distinct CDR3 sequences listed, under 40% are singletons. Regarding the study as a whole: What dominated the ex vivo response were HLA-C-restricted CMV-specific TCR beta clonotypes. CMV carriers having the relevant HLA were flagged by cumulative public TCR beta family frequency.

A word on this clonotype: Its specificity is unknown.

The rearrangement uses TRBV27 and TRBJ2-5; D may be TRBD2 (5 bases). The sequencing used cultured CD8+ T cells from PBMCs, collected from culture after CMV antigen stimulation. The clonotype was recovered from a human donor in good health (CMV status not recorded). Some clones in this sample may be carry-over from other donors' samples. The CDR3 sequence: CASKGGSEETQYF. As DNA, the CDR3 is TGTGCCAGCAAGGGTGGGAGTGAAGAGACCCAGTACTTC.